Listed below are T cell receptor beta chains from one sample, sequenced in a study of T cells in Graves' hyperthyroidism and ophthalmopathy. TCRdb redid the calling of the multiplex PCR reads with MiXCR, one entry per CDR3 protein. The sample holds hundreds of thousands of distinct CDR3 sequences, around a quarter seen once. The sample consisted of blood. These receptors were collected from a woman under 40 with Graves' ophthalmopathy. The CDR3 runs from the conserved cysteine through the conserved F or W. The order of the fields is V gene, J gene, CDR3 protein.

>TRBV7-9|TRBJ1-1
CASSLGLGVTEAFF
>TRBV30|TRBJ1-1
CAWIRGSNTEAFF
>TRBV20-1|TRBJ1-2
CSARGGDGYTF
>TRBV6-4|TRBJ2-6
CASNLRSGAANVLTF
>TRBV6-5|TRBJ2-4
CASSYSPLLAKNIQYF
>TRBV27|TRBJ1-2
CASRLTGSDYGYTF
>TRBV11-3|TRBJ2-5
CASSLGDQTQYF
>TRBV3-1|TRBJ2-2
CASSQTGELFF
>TRBV6-5|TRBJ2-7
CASSYSINPSSYEQYF
>TRBV4-1|TRBJ2-7
CASSNPAHRGYEQYF
>TRBV11-2|TRBJ2-5
CASSFGVAGGWRETQYF
>TRBV5-1|TRBJ1-1
CASSFRGTSTEAFF
>TRBV20-1|TRBJ2-7
CSARPTGALTLYEQYF
>TRBV29-1|TRBJ2-7
CSVDTGQKYF
>TRBV12-3/TRBV12-4|TRBJ2-2
CASSNRVSTGELFF
>TRBV11-1|TRBJ2-7
CASSGTGGIHEQYF
>TRBV4-1|TRBJ1-3
CASSQAPTGRASNTIYF
>TRBV5-1|TRBJ1-2
CASRDGVGGYTF
>TRBV11-2|TRBJ2-7
CASSLRGPLYEQYF
>TRBV28|TRBJ2-7
CASSSGQLPYEQYF
>TRBV28|TRBJ2-7
CASSPARPGNYEQYF
>TRBV18|TRBJ2-7
CASSPRGQEQYF
>TRBV19|TRBJ2-2
CASSPAGGSGELFF
>TRBV2|TRBJ1-3
CASSESGSSVDTIYF
>TRBV6-1|TRBJ2-5
CASSDEGWRETQYF
>TRBV7-3|TRBJ2-1
CASSLKPSGGPRNEQFF
>TRBV20-1|TRBJ2-5
CSASRVRAQETKYF
>TRBV6-5|TRBJ1-5
CASSSQGTGNQPQHF
>TRBV20-1|TRBJ2-7
CSAREVPRTDEQYF
>TRBV4-2|TRBJ2-5
CASSQVSGGEETQYF
>TRBV7-9|TRBJ1-5
CASSFGDNSNQPQHF
>TRBV27|TRBJ1-3
CASSHRWGAGNTIYF
>TRBV3-1|TRBJ1-3
CASSPKASSGNTIYF
>TRBV19|TRBJ1-2
CASSQGLVVNYGYTF
>TRBV15|TRBJ1-5
CATSRDRGAGSNQPQHF
>TRBV3-1|TRBJ2-5
CASGIYRDLKYF
>TRBV12-3/TRBV12-4|TRBJ2-5
CASSLAYAGAGETQYF
>TRBV5-1|TRBJ2-7
CASSKRQGERIYEQYF
>TRBV11-2|TRBJ1-2
CASSPRTGGDGYTF
>TRBV6-1|TRBJ1-1
CASSTQEMYTEAFF
>TRBV4-1|TRBJ1-3
CASSQVDRSGNTIYF
>TRBV28|TRBJ1-2
CASSSPGQGAGVSYGYTF
>TRBV5-1|TRBJ2-5
CASSETSSQETQYF
>TRBV2|TRBJ1-2
CASSARMTGRDGYTF
>TRBV6-1|TRBJ1-2
CASSEITTGTNYGYTF
>TRBV5-1|TRBJ1-1
CASSWVEGGNTEAFF
>TRBV7-2|TRBJ1-2
CASSPRVPYGYTF
>TRBV15|TRBJ1-5
CATSRAFKDQPQHF
>TRBV6-4|TRBJ2-2
CASSDRVSGRTSGTGGLFF
>TRBV7-3|TRBJ2-2
CASSLGQTGELFF
>TRBV5-1|TRBJ2-5
CAGSRGEETQYF